The next 32 T cell receptor beta chains were all read from a single sample in a study of regulatory T cells in long-lasting Graves disease. The time point here: newly diagnosed GD, antithyroid drugs for less than 3 months. Researchers made the TCR library from RNA that was extracted from PBMCs. According to the study, TCR beta libraries were built with iRepertoire HTBI primers and CDR3-region Arm-PCR. One entry per CDR3 protein results from TCRdb running MiXCR on the multiplex PCR reads. The sample lists roughly 350,000 distinct CDR3 sequences, over 15% occurring once. In addition, the sample was reused for a study of T cells in Graves' hyperthyroidism and ophthalmopathy.

Material: peripheral blood mononuclear cells (PBMCs), obtained at new diagnosis, from a patient treated with antithyroid drugs. The receptor set was obtained from a man in his forties with Graves disease.

This clonotype has only a few counts. This sequence joins TRBV3-1 and TRBJ1-2, with 9 positions matching TRBD1. With 1 base clipped from V and 6 bases from J, the junction kept 3 bases outside the gene matches. The CDR3 contains 14 residues. CDR1 LGHDT and CDR2 YNNKEL come from the germline V gene (reference sequence). As DNA, the CDR3 is TGTGCCAGCAGCCAAGTTGGGACAGGGAATGGCTACACCTTC. This codes for CASSQVGTGNGYTF.

This clonotype was counted many times. A much larger clone sits a single nucleotide away, making a read error possible. V and J are TRBV6-1 and TRBJ2-3; 14 bases align to TRBD2. The germline CDR1 and CDR2 sequences are MNHNS and SASEGT. Germline trimming cut 6 bases from V and 0 bases from J; bases unmatched to any gene: 5. The CDR3 spans 17 residues. The CDR3: CASSPRLAGGSTDTQYF. The CDR3 DNA reads as TGTGCCAGCAGCCCGCGACTAGCGGGGGGGAGCACAGATACGCAGTATTTT.

This clonotype was detected many times. The rearrangement links TRBV5-6 to TRBJ2-7, with D perhaps TRBD1 (5 bases). From germline, CDR1 is SGHDT and CDR2 YYEEEE. CDR3 length equals 14 residues. V was pared by 0 bases and J by 4 bases, with 11 bases between. DNA for the CDR3: TGTGCCAGCAGCTTGGTCAGGGCGGATTACGAGCAGTACTTC. Translation gives CASSLVRADYEQYF.

The chain employs TRBV7-3 and TRBJ2-1; a possible D gene is TRBD2 (6 bases). With the DNA end fitting TRBJ2-5 better, the J assignment may be wrong. CDR1 SGHTA and CDR2 FQGTGA come from the germline V gene. The CDR3 covers 15 residues. The CDR3 here is CASSLRGDGQETQYF. The CDR3 nucleotides read TGTGCCAGCAGCTTAAGGGGGGACGGTCAAGAGACCCAGTACTTC.

CDR3 protein: CATGDSDGTEAFF. CDR3 DNA sequence: TGTGCCACCGGAGACAGCGATGGTACTGAAGCTTTCTTT. V is TRBV24-1 and J is TRBJ1-1, with D possibly matching TRBD1 (5 bases). Trimming took 9 bases from V and 5 from J, leaving 15 bases between them. The length of the CDR3 is 13 residues. Germline assignment: CDR1 KGHDR and CDR2 SFDVKD.

This clonotype showed up just a few times. The J gene is TRBJ1-3, the V gene TRBV4-3, with 7 bases lining up with TRBD1. With 0 bases clipped from V and 1 base from J, the junction kept 6 bases outside the gene matches. Germline lookup yields CDR1 LGHNA and CDR2 YSLEER. The CDR3 extends over 17 amino acids. Here the CDR3 DNA reads TGCGCCAGCAGCCAAGAAGGGAGGGGGCTGTCTGGAAACACCATATATTTT. Protein: CASSQEGRGLSGNTIYF.

This clonotype was detected ten times or more. The chain uses TRBV7-8 and TRBJ2-7; D uncertain. This CDR3 contains 14 residues. V was shortened by 4 bases and J by 2 bases, with 12 bases between the two germline ends. CDR1 SGHVS and CDR2 FQNEAQ come from the germline V gene. The CDR3 reads CASSSRWNAYEQYF. CDR3 in DNA: TGTGCCAGCAGCTCCCGTTGGAACGCCTACGAGCAGTACTTC.

Many counts were recorded for this clonotype. V gene TRBV20-1 combines with J gene TRBJ1-5, with 7 bases aligning to TRBD1. Germline CDR1 reads DFQATT; CDR2 reads SNEGSKA (reference sequence). V shed 3 bases, J shed 0 bases, and the junction held 5 bases outside the gene matches. This CDR3 is built from 15 residues. CDR3 sequence (DNA): TGCAGTGCTAGGACAGGGCAACGTAGCAATCAGCCCCAGCATTTT. Translated, it gives CSARTGQRSNQPQHF.

This clonotype showed up just a few times. The CDR3 region has the DNA TGTGCCAGCAGCGGGGGGGGACTCCCACACACCGGGGAGCTGTTTTTT. It encodes CASSGGGLPHTGELFF. V is TRBV5-4 and J is TRBJ2-2, with TRBD2 matching 7 bases. The CDR3 loop spans 16 amino acids. Germline lookup yields CDR1 SGHNT and CDR2 YYREEE (reference sequence). V dropped 4 bases and J dropped 3; count of bases not matched to a gene: 9.

This clonotype has at least ten counts. The rearrangement links TRBV6-2 or TRBV6-3 to TRBJ2-1, with a possible D match to TRBD1 (5 bases). There are 16 residues in the CDR3. Trimming removed 3 bases at V and 1 base at J, with 13 bases between. CDR1 is MNHEY and CDR2 is SVGEGT in the germline V gene. The CDR3 coding sequence is TGTGCCAGCAGTTATTATAGCAGACAGTCCTACAATGAGCAGTTCTTC. Protein sequence: CASSYYSRQSYNEQFF.

This clonotype was seen at least ten times. The CDR3: CASSFTALTDTQYF. For the CDR3, the DNA is TGCGCCAGCAGCTTCACCGCCCTAACAGATACGCAGTATTTT. The chain is built from TRBV5-1 and TRBJ2-3; D uncertain. V lost 2 bases to trimming and J lost 3 bases, with 10 bases between them. The CDR3 extends over 14 amino acids. Germline V CDR1 and CDR2: SGHRS, YFSETQ.

Worth noting for this clonotype: A read error is possible here, since a much larger clone lies one base away. V and J are TRBV30 and TRBJ2-1, with 9 nucleotides matching TRBD2. Germline lookup yields CDR1 GTSNPN and CDR2 SVGIG (reference sequence). This CDR3 is built from 14 residues. In DNA form, the CDR3 reads TGTGCCTGGAACACGGGACTAGCCTACAGTGAGCAGTTCTTC. Residues: CAWNTGLAYSEQFF.

In this sample, this clonotype turned up many times. This chain uses TRBV18 with TRBJ1-4; 7 nucleotides match TRBD1. J was trimmed by 3 bases and V by 1 base; bases with no gene match: 5. The CDR3 covers 16 residues. The germline V gene has CDR1 KGHSH and CDR2 LQKENI. DNA of the CDR3: TGTGCCAGCTCACCACGGGCCGGGACAGCTAATGAAAAACTGTTTTTT. Translation gives CASSPRAGTANEKLFF.

This rearrangement joins TRBV9 to TRBJ1-6, with D tentatively TRBD1 (6 bases). This CDR3 contains 14 residues. Germline V lookup: CDR1 SGDLS, CDR2 YYNGEE. V gave up 1 base and J gave up 7 bases, with 9 bases separating them. The CDR3 sequence is CASSVRGGNSPLHF. The CDR3 DNA follows: TGTGCCAGCAGCGTAAGAGGGGGAAATTCACCCCTCCACTTT.

This clonotype was picked up many times. J is TRBJ2-1 and V is TRBV5-1, with TRBD2 matching 8 bases. CDR3 size: 15 residues. Germline lookup yields CDR1 SGHRS and CDR2 YFSETQ. V lost 6 bases to trimming and J lost 8 bases; unmatched junction nucleotides: 13. The CDR3 sequence is CASILGAGGWDEQFF. The CDR3 region has the DNA TGCGCCAGCATCTTAGGGGCGGGAGGCTGGGATGAGCAGTTCTTC. The complete variable domain, with remaining parts taken from reference TRBV5-1 and TRBJ2-1, reads KAGVTQTPRYLIKTRGQQVTLSCSPISGHRSVSWYQQTPGQGLQFLFEYFSETQRNKGNFPGRFSGRQFSNSRSEMNVSTLELGDSALYLCASILGAGGWDEQFFGPGTRLTVL.

Comment on this clonotype: This may arise from a read error, as a much more abundant clone is one base away. V usage is TRBV28 and J usage is TRBJ2-7; D uncertain. Germline V gene data show CDR1 as MDHEN and CDR2 as SYDVKM. Trimming took 4 bases from V and 5 from J, leaving 9 bases between them. The CDR3 length is 12 residues. The DNA for the CDR3 is TGTGCCAGCAGTTCCCAAGGAGACGAGCAGTACTTC. It encodes CASSSQGDEQYF.

This clonotype was detected only a few times. V and J are TRBV6-2 or TRBV6-3 and TRBJ2-5; 10 nucleotides match TRBD2. CDR3 length: 15 residues. With 3 bases clipped from V and 3 bases from J, the junction kept 4 bases outside the gene matches. CDR1 and CDR2 (germline): MNHEY, SVGEGT. The chain's CDR3 is CASSYLSGGEETQYF. CDR3 coding DNA: TGTGCCAGCAGTTATTTGAGCGGGGGGGAAGAGACCCAGTACTTC.

This clonotype appeared many times. The V gene is TRBV28, the J gene TRBJ2-7; D is unclear. The CDR3 is 12 amino acids. Trimming stripped 5 bases from V and 5 bases from J, with 10 bases between. Germline-derived CDR1 and CDR2 are MDHEN and SYDVKM. The CDR3 coding sequence is TGTGCCAGCAGTCAAAACGGCCACGAGCAGTACTTC. Its protein product is CASSQNGHEQYF.

This clonotype was detected ten times or more. V gene TRBV11-1 combines with J gene TRBJ1-2; TRBD1 agrees at 7 bases. Germline CDR1 SGHAT, CDR2 FQDESV (reference sequence). This CDR3 comprises 14 residues. The V segment lost 2 bases and the J segment 4 bases; nucleotides outside the gene matches: 4. CDR3 loop: CASSLTYRGYGYTF. In nucleotides, the CDR3 is TGTGCCAGCAGCTTAACCTACAGGGGCTATGGCTACACCTTC.

This clonotype was picked up many times. This chain joins TRBV4-2 and TRBJ1-3; D not resolved. The germline V gene has CDR1 LGHNA and CDR2 YNFKEQ. Trimming left V 1 base short and J 2 bases short, with 12 bases between. The CDR3 is 16 residues long. The CDR3 spells CASSQVAGWTGNTIYF. CDR3 DNA sequence: TGTGCCAGCAGCCAAGTGGCGGGGTGGACTGGAAACACCATATATTTT.

Comment on this clonotype: A read error is likely, as this CDR3 ends without the conserved phenylalanine or tryptophan. The chain is built from TRBV5-1 and TRBJ1-1, with TRBD1 matching over 7 bases. The CDR3 covers 14 residues. Losses at the gene ends were 4 bases for V and 8 bases for J; bases not matched to a gene: 11. The germline gives CDR1 SGHRS, CDR2 YFSETQ. The CDR3 nucleotides are TGCGCCAGCAGCGGGCGGGACAGCGTAACGGAAGCTTTCTCT. It specifies CASSGRDSVTEAFS.

This clonotype occurred many times. The chain employs TRBV6-1 and TRBJ2-1; 10 nucleotides align to TRBD2. The CDR3 contains 17 residues. Losses at the gene ends were 2 bases for V and 7 bases for J; bases not matched to a gene: 11. Germline V gene sequence: CDR1 MNHNS, CDR2 SASEGT. The CDR3 here is CASSELGSGGARNEQFF. In DNA form, the CDR3 reads TGTGCCAGCAGTGAACTAGGGAGCGGGGGGGCTCGGAATGAGCAGTTCTTC.

V and J are TRBV11-3 and TRBJ2-7; tentative D call: TRBD1 (5 bases). Trimming pared 4 bases from V and 2 bases from J, leaving 9 bases between. The CDR3 sequence is 13 residues long. Germline values: CDR1 SGHNT, CDR2 YENEEA. This CDR3 is CASSSRVTYEQYF. In DNA form, the CDR3 reads TGTGCCAGCAGCTCCAGGGTCACCTACGAGCAGTACTTC. The variable domain in full, with the rest retrieved from reference TRBV11-3 and TRBJ2-7, is EAGVVQSPRYKIIEKKQPVAFWCNPISGHNTLYWYLQNLGQGPELLIRYENEEAVDDSQLPKDRFSAERLKGVDSTLKIQPAELGDSAVYLCASSSRVTYEQYFGPGTRLTVT.

The rearrangement uses TRBV5-5 and TRBJ2-1, with 7 bases matching TRBD1. This CDR3 is 15 amino acids long. The V segment lost 4 bases and the J segment 3 bases; nucleotides outside the gene matches: 7. CDR1 is SGHKS and CDR2 is YYEKEE in the germline V gene (reference sequence). CDR3 in DNA: TGTGCCAGCAGCCCCGGGACAGCCCTCTACAATGAGCAGTTCTTC. As protein: CASSPGTALYNEQFF.

The chain combines TRBV5-1 with TRBJ2-2; D is ambiguous. Trimming removed 4 bases at V and 2 bases at J, with 6 bases between. This CDR3 has 13 amino acids. Per germline, CDR1 SGHRS and CDR2 YFSETQ. CDR3 protein: CASSVGNTGELFF. The CDR3 DNA reads TGCGCCAGCAGCGTGGGCAACACCGGGGAGCTGTTTTTT.

This clonotype appeared many times. CDR3 sequence: CASSVAGTEETQYF. CDR3 nucleotide sequence: TGTGCCAGCAGCGTAGCAGGGACAGAAGAGACCCAGTACTTC. The rearrangement links TRBV9 to TRBJ2-5, with TRBD1 matching 7 bases. V shed 0 bases and J 3 bases; nucleotides not matched to a gene: 2. The CDR3 is 14 amino acids. Germline loops: CDR1 SGDLS, CDR2 YYNGEE.

There are many counts of this clonotype. The genes are TRBV7-9 and TRBJ1-3, with a tentative D call TRBD1 (6 bases). Looked up from germline, CDR1 is SEHNR and CDR2 is FQNEAQ (reference sequence). The V and J ends lost 6 bases and 2 bases respectively, with 20 bases between them. The CDR3 totals 17 residues. This CDR3 reads CASSSISGTQPGNTIYF. Here the CDR3 DNA reads TGTGCCAGCAGTTCGATATCCGGGACACAGCCTGGAAACACCATATATTTT.

This chain connects TRBV2 to TRBJ1-2; no definite D call. Germline lookup yields CDR1 SNHLY and CDR2 FYNNEI. CDR3 length: 13 residues. V lost 2 bases and J lost 3, with 7 bases in between. CDR3 nucleotide sequence: TGTGCCAGCAGTGAAAGGGTGTACTATGGCTACACCTTC. Amino acid sequence: CASSERVYYGYTF.

This clonotype was seen ten or more times. The chain has TRBV11-1 and TRBJ2-7; 8 bases match TRBD2. The junction had 5 bases not matched to a gene; V was cut back by 3 bases and J by 4 bases. The CDR3 has 14 amino acids. The germline V gene encodes CDR1 SGHAT and CDR2 FQDESV (reference sequence). CDR3 nucleotide sequence: TGTGCCAGCAGCTTCCAGGGGACTAGATACGAGCAGTACTTC. Amino acids: CASSFQGTRYEQYF.

This clonotype appeared a few times. The chain has TRBV20-1 and TRBJ2-4, with D perhaps matching TRBD2 (6 bases). The ends were cut back, 5 bases at V and 1 base at J, with 15 bases in the middle. There are 15 residues in the CDR3. Per the germline V gene, CDR1 is DFQATT and CDR2 is SNEGSKA (reference sequence). CDR3 protein: CSAGAYAGAKNIQYF. CDR3 DNA: TGCAGTGCTGGAGCTTATGCGGGGGCCAAAAACATTCAGTACTTC.

There are a few counts of this clonotype. The rearrangement joins TRBV5-1 to TRBJ2-1, with 9 bases identical to TRBD1. The CDR3 loop spans 15 amino acids. Germline CDR1 is SGHRS and CDR2 is YFSETQ. The V segment lost 4 bases and the J segment 9 bases; nucleotides outside the gene matches: 11. The CDR3 bases are TGCGCCAGCAGCGTGGGGACAGGGAGGTCAGGTGAGCAGTTCTTC. Translation gives CASSVGTGRSGEQFF.

This clonotype was observed a handful of times. V gene TRBV5-1 combines with J gene TRBJ1-6; perhaps TRBD1 as D (6 bases). V shed 4 bases and J shed 4 bases, with 15 bases lying between them. The CDR3 length is 16 residues. Germline assignment: CDR1 SGHRS and CDR2 YFSETQ. CDR3 region: CASSTRQVQYNSPLHF. CDR3 sequence (DNA): TGCGCCAGCAGCACCCGACAGGTTCAGTATAATTCACCCCTCCACTTT.